Shown below are 10 T cell receptor beta chains from a single sample sequenced in a study of blood T cell repertoires in COVID-19. TCRdb's table, derived via immunoSEQ multiplex PCR, lists solely in-frame clones and lacks some. Counted here are 30,000 or so clones, 80% to 90% occurring once; the ten biggest clones make up about 5.5%. Source material: peripheral blood. These receptors were taken from an elderly woman with active or convalescent COVID-19.

The chain has TRBV28 and TRBJ1-5, with a weak D call TRBD1 (6 bases). Germline assignment: CDR1 MDHEN and CDR2 SYDVKM. The CDR3 is 15 residues long. The germline V and J ends were trimmed by 8 bases and 3 bases, with 17 bases remaining between them. The CDR3 is CASGPGGAYNQPQHF. The CDR3, as DNA: TGTGCCAGCGGACCCGGGGGGGCCTACAATCAGCCCCAGCATTTT.

This chain links TRBV7-8 with TRBJ2-1; D gene uncertain. The CDR3 has 11 residues. From germline, CDR1 is SGHVS and CDR2 FQNEAQ. The V end was cut by 2 bases, the J end by 8 bases, with 4 bases between. CDR3 residues: CASSLSDEQFF. The CDR3 coding sequence is TGTGCCAGCAGCTTAAGCGATGAGCAGTTCTTC.

The chain employs TRBV28 and TRBJ1-5; TRBD1 might be the D (5 bases). The CDR3 consists of 12 residues. Germline-derived CDR1 and CDR2 are MDHEN and SYDVKM. Trimming took off 8 bases at V and 7 bases at J, with 12 bases between the two ends. The CDR3 here is CASEWGDQPQHF. In DNA form, the CDR3 reads TGTGCCAGCGAGTGGGGCGACCAGCCCCAGCATTTT.

The chain is built from TRBV2 and TRBJ2-5; possible D gene TRBD1, 6 bases. This CDR3 comprises 13 residues. Trimming cost V 10 bases and J 3 bases, with 15 bases left between them. CDR1 is SNHLY and CDR2 is FYNNEI in the germline V gene. The CDR3 DNA reads as TGTGCCACAGGTGGACAGATGAAAGAGACCCAGTACTTC. It specifies CATGGQMKETQYF.

The chain uses TRBV18 and TRBJ2-3; TRBD2 might be the D (6 bases). The CDR3 spans 19 residues. Looked up from germline, CDR1 is KGHSH and CDR2 is LQKENI. Trimming removed 6 bases from V and 0 bases from J, with 25 bases in between. The CDR3 DNA reads as TGTGCCAGCTCCCGCAAAGGTGGAGCGGGTTTGTCTAGCACAGATACGCAGTATTTT. This gives the protein CASSRKGGAGLSSTDTQYF.

The chain employs TRBV2 and TRBJ2-5, with 10 bases matching TRBD1. Per germline, CDR1 SNHLY and CDR2 FYNNEI. The CDR3 contains 14 residues. The trim removed 7 bases at V and 5 bases at J, leaving 7 bases unmatched. This CDR3 reads CASKTGTGDETQYF. The CDR3, as DNA: TGTGCCAGCAAAACCGGGACAGGGGATGAGACCCAGTACTTC.

The chain is built from TRBV2 and TRBJ1-2; unclear D gene. CDR1 and CDR2 from the germline V gene are SNHLY and FYNNEI. Trimming cost V 7 bases and J 5 bases, with 14 bases left between them. The CDR3 sequence is 13 residues long. The CDR3 coding sequence is TGTGCCAGCACCGCCGGCGGGCCGTATGGCTACACCTTC. Its translation is CASTAGGPYGYTF.

The CDR3 region has the DNA TGCGCCAGCAGCTTGGATTTGGAGAATGAGCAGTTCTTC. Protein: CASSLDLENEQFF. J is TRBJ2-1 and V is TRBV5-1; D is unclear. Germline V gene sequence: CDR1 SGHRS, CDR2 YFSETQ. Trimming shortened V by 0 bases and J by 7 bases, and 8 bases separated the two germline ends. The CDR3 contains 13 residues.

The gene calls are TRBV20-1 and TRBJ2-7, with 12 bases identical to TRBD2. This CDR3 has 15 amino acids. CDR1 and CDR2 (germline): DFQATT, SNEGSKA (reference sequence). The V and J ends lost 3 bases and 4 bases, in that order; junction bases with no gene match: 7. CDR3 in DNA: TGCAGTGCTAGTCTAGCGGGGGGGTCCCTTTACGAGCAGTACTTC. It yields the protein CSASLAGGSLYEQYF.

This chain uses TRBV21-1 with TRBJ2-1; the table assigns TRBD1, which was not confirmed against the DNA. TRBV21-1 is classified as a pseudogene. This CDR3 is 16 amino acids long. The CDR3 DNA sequence: TGTGCCAGCAGCAAAGTGGGACAGGGAGAGGGAAATGAGCAGTTCTTC. It is translated as CASSKVGQGEGNEQFF.